The rows below give T cell receptor beta chains drawn from one sample of a study of T cell repertoires in cytomegalovirus infection. One entry per CDR3 protein, called by TCRdb with MiXCR from the reads. Of around 490,000 distinct CDR3 sequences in the sample, more than 25% were seen once. The sample was PBMCs. The receptors come from a human donor in good health (CMV status not recorded). Some clones in this sample may be carry-over from other donors' samples. The CDR3 runs from the conserved cysteine through the conserved F or W. D genes are given only for firm matches. The size of a clone is reported for some rows only, either as once, few or many, or as a class for expanded clones.

NA	TRBJ2-4	NA	TRBV20-1	CSARDPGVGAKNIQYF	TGCAGTGCTAGAGATCCGGGGGTTGGGGCCAAAAACATTCAGTACTTC
NA	TRBJ2-1	NA	TRBV5-1	CASGRDSYNEQFF	TGCGCCAGCGGTCGGGACTCCTACAATGAGCAGTTCTTC
NA	TRBJ1-1	NA	TRBV2	CARSRNTEAFF	TGTGCCAGATCTAGGAACACTGAAGCTTTCTTT
few	TRBJ2-3	NA	TRBV20-1	CSVWGSTAPDTQYF	TGCAGTGTCTGGGGTAGCACGGCACCAGATACGCAGTATTTT
many	TRBJ1-1	NA	TRBV7-2	CASSLRLTEAFF	TGTGCCAGCAGCTTACGGCTAACTGAAGCTTTCTTT
few	TRBJ2-7	NA	TRBV30	CAWSPAGGFYEQYF	TGTGCCTGGAGTCCCGCAGGAGGATTCTACGAGCAGTACTTC
few	TRBJ1-1	TRBD1	TRBV12-5	CASALEQGGTEAFF	TGTGCTAGTGCATTAGAGCAGGGGGGAACTGAAGCTTTCTTT
few	TRBJ1-2	TRBD1	TRBV4-3	CASSQDRGGTGDPVRYGYTF	TGCGCCAGCAGCCAAGATCGGGGTGGCACAGGGGATCCCGTCCGGTATGGCTACACCTTC
many	TRBJ2-1	TRBD2	TRBV6-2/TRBV6-3	CASSSGTSVYNEQFF	TGTGCCAGCAGTTCCGGGACTAGCGTTTACAATGAGCAGTTCTTC
few	TRBJ2-7	NA	TRBV20-1	CSALQGISYEQYF	TGCAGTGCTTTGCAGGGTATCTCCTACGAGCAGTACTTC
few	TRBJ2-2	NA	TRBV28	CASSLFGAGELFF	TGTGCCAGCAGTTTATTTGGGGCCGGGGAGCTGTTTTTT
NA	TRBJ1-2	NA	TRBV12-5	CASGLAHGGYTF	TGTGCTAGTGGTTTGGCCCATGGGGGCTACACCTTC
NA	TRBJ1-3	NA	TRBV19	CASSIGQDNSGNTIYF	TGTGCCAGTAGTATAGGTCAGGACAACTCTGGAAACACCATATATTTT
many	TRBJ2-1	NA	TRBV7-8	CASSFGTNEQFF	TGTGCCAGCAGCTTTGGAACCAATGAGCAGTTCTTC
NA	TRBJ1-2	NA	TRBV24-1	CATSESGKDGYTF	TGTGCCACCAGTGAATCAGGGAAGGATGGCTACACCTTC
NA	TRBJ2-1	NA	TRBV30	CAWRPGLNYNEQFF	TGTGCCTGGAGGCCGGGACTCAACTACAATGAGCAGTTCTTC
many	TRBJ2-1	TRBD2	TRBV11-3	CASSSGDSGGNNEQFF	TGTGCCAGCAGCTCCGGTGATAGCGGGGGTAACAATGAGCAGTTCTTC
NA	TRBJ1-4	TRBD1	TRBV7-9	CASSPGTGLSEKLFF	TGTGCCAGCAGCCCGGGGACAGGCCTTAGCGAAAAACTGTTTTTT
NA	TRBJ2-5	TRBD2	TRBV28	CASSFQSASGETQYF	TGTGCCAGCAGTTTTCAATCGGCTAGCGGGGAGACCCAGTACTTC
NA	TRBJ2-1	NA	TRBV20-1	CSARDWAGDNEQFF	TGCAGTGCTAGAGATTGGGCAGGCGACAATGAGCAGTTCTTC
few	TRBJ1-1	NA	TRBV6-2/TRBV6-3	CASSYALGTRMNTEAFF	TGTGCCAGCAGTTACGCATTGGGGACGCGAATGAACACTGAAGCTTTCTTT
NA	TRBJ2-1	NA	TRBV7-8	CASSSMAQLRDNEQFF	TGTGCCAGCAGCTCCATGGCCCAGCTACGGGACAATGAGCAGTTCTTC
NA	TRBJ2-7	TRBD2	TRBV6-6	CASSYSASGMDEQYF	TGTGCCAGCAGTTACTCGGCTAGCGGGATGGACGAGCAGTACTTC
NA	TRBJ2-5	NA	TRBV5-1	CASSLNGVTETQYF	TGCGCCAGCAGCTTGAACGGGGTTACGGAGACCCAGTACTTC
few	TRBJ2-5	NA	TRBV20-1	CSARVQIQETQYF	TGCAGTGCTAGAGTACAGATCCAAGAGACCCAGTACTTC
NA	TRBJ2-3	NA	TRBV28	CASSGLSTDTQYF	TGTGCCAGCAGCGGACTCAGCACAGATACGCAGTATTTT